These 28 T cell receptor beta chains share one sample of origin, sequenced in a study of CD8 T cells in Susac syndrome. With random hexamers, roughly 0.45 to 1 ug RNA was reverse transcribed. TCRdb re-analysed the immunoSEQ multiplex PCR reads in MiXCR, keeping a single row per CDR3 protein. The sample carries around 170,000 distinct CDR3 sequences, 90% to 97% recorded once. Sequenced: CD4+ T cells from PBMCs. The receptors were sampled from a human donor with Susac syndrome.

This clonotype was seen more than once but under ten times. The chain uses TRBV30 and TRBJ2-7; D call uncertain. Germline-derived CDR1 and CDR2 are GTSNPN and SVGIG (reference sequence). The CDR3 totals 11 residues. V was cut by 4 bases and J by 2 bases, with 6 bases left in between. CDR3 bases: TGTGCCTGGACAGGCGCCTACGAGCAGTACTTC. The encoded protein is CAWTGAYEQYF.

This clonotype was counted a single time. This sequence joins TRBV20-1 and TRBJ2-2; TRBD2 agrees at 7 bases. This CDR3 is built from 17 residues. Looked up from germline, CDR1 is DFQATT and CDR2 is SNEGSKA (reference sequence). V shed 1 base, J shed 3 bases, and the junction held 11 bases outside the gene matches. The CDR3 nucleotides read TGCAGTGCTAGAGCCGCCTCCGGTAGCGGGTACACCGGGGAGCTGTTTTTT. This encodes CSARAASGSGYTGELFF.

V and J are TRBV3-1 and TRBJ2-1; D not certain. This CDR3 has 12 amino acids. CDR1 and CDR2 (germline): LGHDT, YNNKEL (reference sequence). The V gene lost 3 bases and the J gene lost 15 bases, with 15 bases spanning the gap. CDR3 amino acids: CASSQESRDAFF. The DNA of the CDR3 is TGTGCCAGCAGCCAGGAGTCGCGAGATGCGTTCTTC.

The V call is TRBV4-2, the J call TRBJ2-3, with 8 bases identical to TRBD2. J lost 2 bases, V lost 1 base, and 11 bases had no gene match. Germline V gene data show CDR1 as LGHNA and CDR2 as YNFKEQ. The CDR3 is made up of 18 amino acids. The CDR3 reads CASSQGVVVAGYTDTQYF. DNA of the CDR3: TGTGCCAGCAGCCAAGGGGTGGTTGTAGCGGGGTACACAGATACGCAGTATTTT.

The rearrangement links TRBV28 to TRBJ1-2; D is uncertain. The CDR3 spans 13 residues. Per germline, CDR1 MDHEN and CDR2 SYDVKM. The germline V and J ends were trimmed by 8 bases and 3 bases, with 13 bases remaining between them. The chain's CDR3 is CASVPTPHYGYTF. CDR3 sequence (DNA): TGTGCCAGCGTACCGACTCCCCACTATGGCTACACCTTC.

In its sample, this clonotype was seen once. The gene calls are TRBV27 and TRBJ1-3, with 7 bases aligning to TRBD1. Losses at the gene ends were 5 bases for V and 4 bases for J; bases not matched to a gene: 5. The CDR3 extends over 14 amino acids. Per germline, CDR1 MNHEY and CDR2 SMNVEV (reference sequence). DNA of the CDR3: TGTGCCAGCAGTAGGCAGGGGGTCGGAAACACCATATATTTT. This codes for CASSRQGVGNTIYF.

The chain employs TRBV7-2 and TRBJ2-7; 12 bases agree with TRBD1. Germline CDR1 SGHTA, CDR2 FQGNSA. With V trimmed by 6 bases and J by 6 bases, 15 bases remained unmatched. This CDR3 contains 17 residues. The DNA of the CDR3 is TGTGCCAGCAGTCCAAGAATATGGGGACAGGGGGCCAGCGAGCAGTACTTC. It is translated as CASSPRIWGQGASEQYF.

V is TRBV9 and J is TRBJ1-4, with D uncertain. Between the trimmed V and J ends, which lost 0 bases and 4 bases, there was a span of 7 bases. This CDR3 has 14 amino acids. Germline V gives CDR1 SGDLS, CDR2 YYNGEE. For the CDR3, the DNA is TGTGCCAGCAGCGTAGGTAACCTTAATGAAAAACTGTTTTTT. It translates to CASSVGNLNEKLFF.

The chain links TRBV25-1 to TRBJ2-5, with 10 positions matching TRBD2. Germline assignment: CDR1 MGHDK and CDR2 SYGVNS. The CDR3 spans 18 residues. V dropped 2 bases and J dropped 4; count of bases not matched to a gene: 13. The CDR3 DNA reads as TGTGCCAGCAGTGAAGACCTAGCGGGAGCCACGGGCGGAGAGACCCAGTACTTC. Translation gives CASSEDLAGATGGETQYF.

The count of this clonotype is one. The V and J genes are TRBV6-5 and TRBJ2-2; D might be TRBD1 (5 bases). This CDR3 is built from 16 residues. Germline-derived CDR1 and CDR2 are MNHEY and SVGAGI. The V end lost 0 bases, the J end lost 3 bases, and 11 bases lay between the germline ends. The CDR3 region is CASSYSFRADTGELFF. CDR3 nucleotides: TGTGCCAGCAGTTACTCTTTCAGGGCAGACACCGGGGAGCTGTTTTTT.

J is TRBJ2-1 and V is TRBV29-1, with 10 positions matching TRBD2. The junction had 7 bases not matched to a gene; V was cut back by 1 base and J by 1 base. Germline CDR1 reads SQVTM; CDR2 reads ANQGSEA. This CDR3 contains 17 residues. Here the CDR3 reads CSVEGASGGPSYNEQFF. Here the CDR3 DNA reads TGCAGCGTTGAAGGGGCTAGCGGGGGCCCTTCCTACAATGAGCAGTTCTTC.

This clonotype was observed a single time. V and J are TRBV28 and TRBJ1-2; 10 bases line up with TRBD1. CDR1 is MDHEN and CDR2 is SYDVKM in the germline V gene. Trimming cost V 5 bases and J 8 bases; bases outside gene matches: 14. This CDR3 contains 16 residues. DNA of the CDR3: TGTGCCAGCAGTCCCCCCCAGCGGGACAGGGGAGGAGGCTACACCTTC. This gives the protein CASSPPQRDRGGGYTF.

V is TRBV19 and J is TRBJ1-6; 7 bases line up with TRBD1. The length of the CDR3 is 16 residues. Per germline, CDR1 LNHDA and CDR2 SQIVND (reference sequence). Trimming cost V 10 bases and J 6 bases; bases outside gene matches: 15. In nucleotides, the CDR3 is TGTGCCACCATGTCCCGGGTGGGACAGTCTAATTCACCCCTCCACTTT. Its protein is CATMSRVGQSNSPLHF.

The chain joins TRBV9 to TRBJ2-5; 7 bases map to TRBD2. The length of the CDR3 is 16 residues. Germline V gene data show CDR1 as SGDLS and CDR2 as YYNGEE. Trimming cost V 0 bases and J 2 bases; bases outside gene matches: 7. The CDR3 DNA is TGTGCCAGCAGCGTAGGGGAGCGGGGCCCTCAAGAGACCCAGTACTTC. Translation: CASSVGERGPQETQYF.

CDR3 amino acids: CASSRSGTRDLYEQYF. The CDR3 region has the DNA TGTGCCAGCAGCCGCTCCGGGACTAGGGACCTGTACGAGCAGTACTTC. V is TRBV3-1 and J is TRBJ2-7, with TRBD2 identical over 8 bases. The germline V gene has CDR1 LGHDT and CDR2 YNNKEL (reference sequence). V lost 4 bases and J lost 4; bases outside the gene matches: 12. The CDR3 has 16 residues.

CDR3 sequence (DNA): TGTGCCAGCAGCTTAGGAGGCCAGGGGACCTACGAGCAGTACTTC. This translates into CASSLGGQGTYEQYF. This chain connects TRBV7-9 to TRBJ2-7, with D possibly TRBD1 on 6 matching bases. The CDR3 is 15 residues long. Germline V gene sequence: CDR1 SEHNR, CDR2 FQNEAQ (reference sequence). The ends were cut back, 1 base at V and 2 bases at J, with 12 bases in the middle.

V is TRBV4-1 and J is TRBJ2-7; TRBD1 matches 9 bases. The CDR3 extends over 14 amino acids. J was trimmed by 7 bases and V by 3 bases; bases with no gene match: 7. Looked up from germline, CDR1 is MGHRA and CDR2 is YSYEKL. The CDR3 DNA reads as TGCGCCAGCAGCCAGCAACAGGGGGCGCCTGAGCAGTACTTC. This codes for CASSQQQGAPEQYF.

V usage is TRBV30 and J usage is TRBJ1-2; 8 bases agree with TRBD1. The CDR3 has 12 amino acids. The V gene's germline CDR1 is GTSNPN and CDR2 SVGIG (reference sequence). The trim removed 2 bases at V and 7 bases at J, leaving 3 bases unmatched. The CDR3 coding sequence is TGTGCCTGGAGTCACGGACAGGGTGGCTACACCTTC. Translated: CAWSHGQGGYTF.

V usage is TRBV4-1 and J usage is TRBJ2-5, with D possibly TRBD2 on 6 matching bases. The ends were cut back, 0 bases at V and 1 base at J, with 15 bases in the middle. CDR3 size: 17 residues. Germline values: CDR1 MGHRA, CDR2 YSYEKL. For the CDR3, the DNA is TGCGCCAGCAGCCAAGATAGAACTAGCTTTCCCCAAGAGACCCAGTACTTC. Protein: CASSQDRTSFPQETQYF.

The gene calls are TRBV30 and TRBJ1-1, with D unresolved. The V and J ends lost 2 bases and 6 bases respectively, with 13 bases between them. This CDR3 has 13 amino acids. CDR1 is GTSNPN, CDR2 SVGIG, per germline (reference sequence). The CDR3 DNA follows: TGTGCCTGGAGTTTTCAGGCAAAAGCTGAAGCTTTCTTT. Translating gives CAWSFQAKAEAFF.

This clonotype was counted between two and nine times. The CDR3 protein is CASSTQGVGEQYF. CDR3 nucleotide sequence: TGTGCCAGCAGCACACAGGGCGTGGGCGAGCAGTACTTC. V gene TRBV9 combines with J gene TRBJ2-7, with D maybe TRBD1 (6 bases). Germline V lookup: CDR1 SGDLS, CDR2 YYNGEE. CDR3 length: 13 residues. Trimming stripped 4 bases from V and 6 bases from J, with 14 bases between. The variable domain in full, with the rest retrieved from reference TRBV9 and TRBJ2-7, is DSGVTQTPKHLITATGQRVTLRCSPRSGDLSVYWYQQSLDQGLQFLIQYYNGEERAKGNILERFSAQQFPDLHSELNLSSLELGDSALYFCASSTQGVGEQYFGPGTRLTVT.

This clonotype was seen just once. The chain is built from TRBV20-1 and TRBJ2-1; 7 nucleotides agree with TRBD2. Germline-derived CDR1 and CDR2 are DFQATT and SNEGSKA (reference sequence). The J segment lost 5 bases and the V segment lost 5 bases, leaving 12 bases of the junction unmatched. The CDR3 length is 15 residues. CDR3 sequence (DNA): TGCAGTGCTTCTCAACTAGCCGCGGGGGACAATGAGCAGTTCTTC. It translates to CSASQLAAGDNEQFF.

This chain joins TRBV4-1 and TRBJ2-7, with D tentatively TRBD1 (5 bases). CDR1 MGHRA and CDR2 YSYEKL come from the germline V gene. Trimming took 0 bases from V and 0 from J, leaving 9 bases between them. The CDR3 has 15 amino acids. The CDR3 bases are TGCGCCAGCAGCCAAGAGGGGCAGGGCTCCTACGAGCAGTACTTC. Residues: CASSQEGQGSYEQYF.

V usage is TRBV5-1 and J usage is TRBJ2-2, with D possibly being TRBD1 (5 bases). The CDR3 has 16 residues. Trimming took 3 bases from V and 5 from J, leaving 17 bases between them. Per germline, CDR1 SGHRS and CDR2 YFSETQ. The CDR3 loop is CASSSRPRQLTGELFF. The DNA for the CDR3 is TGCGCCAGCAGCTCGAGGCCCCGACAGCTAACCGGGGAGCTGTTTTTT.

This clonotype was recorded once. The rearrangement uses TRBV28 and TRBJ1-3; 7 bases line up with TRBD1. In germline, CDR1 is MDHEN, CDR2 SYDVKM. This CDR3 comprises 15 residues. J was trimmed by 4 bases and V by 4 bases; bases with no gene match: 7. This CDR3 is CASSWRGLVGNTIYF. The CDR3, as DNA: TGTGCCAGCAGTTGGAGGGGGCTAGTGGGAAACACCATATATTTT.

The CDR3 coding sequence is TGTGCCAGCAGTGACCGAGGGTCGGGGAGGACTGAAGCTTTCTTT. It specifies CASSDRGSGRTEAFF. The genes are TRBV25-1 and TRBJ1-1, with unresolved D. The V end lost 3 bases, the J end lost 5 bases, and 16 bases lay between the germline ends. Germline V gives CDR1 MGHDK, CDR2 SYGVNS. The CDR3 runs 15 residues.

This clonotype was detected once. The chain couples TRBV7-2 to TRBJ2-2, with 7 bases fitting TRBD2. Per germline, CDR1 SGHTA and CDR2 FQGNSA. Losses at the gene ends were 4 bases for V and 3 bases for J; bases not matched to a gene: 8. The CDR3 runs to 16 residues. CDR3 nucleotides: TGTGCCAGCAGCTATGGTGGGGGGGTGGACACCGGGGAGCTGTTTTTT. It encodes CASSYGGGVDTGELFF.

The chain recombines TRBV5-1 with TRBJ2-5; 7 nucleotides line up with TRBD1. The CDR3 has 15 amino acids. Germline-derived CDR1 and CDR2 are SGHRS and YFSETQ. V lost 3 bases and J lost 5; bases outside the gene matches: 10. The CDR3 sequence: CASSSTPQGLETQYF. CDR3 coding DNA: TGCGCCAGCAGCTCCACCCCACAGGGGTTGGAGACCCAGTACTTC.